The 17 T cell receptor beta chains given below trace back to one sample, sequenced in a study of T-cell memory formation after mild COVID-19. Via MiXCR, TCRdb re-called the 5' RACE reads, giving one row per CDR3 protein. The sample shows hundreds of thousands of distinct CDR3 sequences, around a fifth of them seen only once. The sequenced sample was PBMCs or a T cell subset sorted from them (not recorded which). Source of these receptors: a man aged 18 to 30 who had mild COVID-19 (a few samples of this study predate the infection). Cell type and time point are not known.

CDR3 bases: TGTGCCAGCAGCCGGACAGGATTCGACTACGAGCAGTACTTC. It specifies CASSRTGFDYEQYF. The V gene is TRBV5-6, the J gene TRBJ2-7; 7 bases are shared with TRBD1. CDR1 and CDR2 from the germline V gene are SGHDT and YYEEEE. The CDR3 is 14 residues long. The junction had 7 bases not matched to a gene; V was cut back by 4 bases and J by 3 bases. The full variable domain, completed using reference TRBV5-6 and TRBJ2-7, is DAGVTQSPTHLIKTRGQQVTLRCSPKSGHDTVSWYQQALGQGPQFIFQYYEEEERQRGNFPDRFSGHQFPNYSSELNVNALLLGDSALYLCASSRTGFDYEQYFGPGTRLTVT.

The genes are TRBV10-3 and TRBJ1-5; TRBD1 might be the D (5 bases). Trimming removed 5 bases at V and 5 bases at J, with 13 bases between. The CDR3 sequence is 14 residues long. CDR1 is ENHRY, CDR2 SYGVKD, per germline. The CDR3 coding sequence is TGTGCCATCAGTCCGGGACCGGGCCATCAGCCCCAGCATTTT. Protein: CAISPGPGHQPQHF.

This clonotype was seen many times. This rearrangement joins TRBV7-2 to TRBJ2-1; no clear D gene. This CDR3 contains 14 residues. Trimming shortened V by 3 bases and J by 0 bases, and 6 bases separated the two germline ends. The germline CDR1 and CDR2 sequences are SGHTA and FQGNSA. Here the CDR3 reads CASSFIYSYNEQFF. The CDR3 DNA follows: TGTGCCAGCAGCTTTATTTACTCCTACAATGAGCAGTTCTTC. Complete variable domain (other parts from reference TRBV7-2 and TRBJ2-1): GAGVSQSPSNKVTEKGKDVELRCDPISGHTALYWYRQSLGQGLEFLIYFQGNSAPDKSGLPSDRFSAERTGGSVSTLTIQRTQQEDSAVYLCASSFIYSYNEQFFGPGTRLTVL.

This clonotype was counted only a few times. This sequence joins TRBV10-2 and TRBJ1-5; TRBD1 matches 10 bases. The CDR3 is made up of 15 amino acids. V lost 8 bases and J lost 2; bases outside the gene matches: 6. Germline V CDR1 and CDR2: WSHSY, SAAADI. CDR3 loop: CASRDRGLGNQPQHF. In nucleotides, the CDR3 is TGCGCCAGCCGGGACAGGGGTCTCGGCAATCAGCCCCAGCATTTT.

This clonotype showed up just a few times. This rearrangement joins TRBV7-9 to TRBJ2-7; TRBD1 is a possible D gene (6 bases). The CDR3 totals 13 residues. Germline V gene data show CDR1 as SEHNR and CDR2 as FQNEAQ (reference sequence). The V end lost 1 base, the J end lost 6 bases, and 10 bases lay between the germline ends. CDR3 residues: CASSLVLQGEQYV. DNA of the CDR3: TGTGCCAGCAGCTTAGTCTTACAGGGCGAGCAGTACGTC.

Only one count was recorded for this clonotype. The V call is TRBV5-1, the J call TRBJ2-6; possible D gene TRBD1, 6 bases. V was trimmed by 4 bases and J by 1 base, leaving 33 bases between them. The CDR3 has 23 amino acids. Germline CDR1 SGHRS, CDR2 YFSETQ. CDR3 DNA: TGCGCCAGCAGCCGCGAGATATACGGAATTATGAGGCAGAGGGGGTCTGGGGCCAACGTCCTGACTTTC. Protein sequence: CASSREIYGIMRQRGSGANVLTF.

This clonotype was detected many times. This chain links TRBV7-2 with TRBJ2-7; 10 nucleotides line up with TRBD1. V was clipped by 3 bases and J by 4 bases; unmatched bases: 3. The CDR3 contains 14 residues. Germline lookup yields CDR1 SGHTA and CDR2 FQGNSA. CDR3 DNA: TGTGCCAGCAGCTTGGGACAGGGGATATACGAGCAGTACGTC. Translation gives CASSLGQGIYEQYV.

This clonotype appeared a few times. This chain joins TRBV5-1 and TRBJ2-3, with 8 bases matching TRBD2. This CDR3 region has 16 residues. J was trimmed by 2 bases and V by 0 bases; bases with no gene match: 5. The germline CDR1 and CDR2 sequences are SGHRS and YFSETQ. Here the CDR3 reads CASSLDSGAYTDTQYF. CDR3 nucleotide sequence: TGCGCCAGCAGCTTGGATAGCGGGGCCTACACAGATACGCAGTATTTT.

The rearrangement joins TRBV12-3 or TRBV12-4 to TRBJ1-1, with a possible D match to TRBD1 (6 bases). Deletions cut 8 bases from V and 7 bases from J, with 20 bases between. The CDR3 has 14 amino acids. CDR3 loop: CASGGGVPRIEAFF. The CDR3 region has the DNA TGTGCCAGCGGAGGGGGGGTCCCAAGGATTGAAGCTTTCTTT.

This clonotype turned up a few times. The chain couples TRBV12-3 or TRBV12-4 to TRBJ1-1; no clear D. Trimming left V 7 bases short and J 3 bases short, with 12 bases between. This CDR3 comprises 13 residues. CDR3 protein: CASMFRPYTEAFF. The DNA for the CDR3 is TGTGCCAGCATGTTCAGGCCCTACACTGAAGCTTTCTTT.

J is TRBJ2-3 and V is TRBV5-1; D gene uncertain. CDR3 length equals 12 residues. CDR1 and CDR2 (germline): SGHRS, YFSETQ. V lost 5 bases and J 2 bases, leaving 6 bases between the germline ends. The CDR3 sequence: CASRNYTDTQYF. The DNA of the CDR3 is TGCGCCAGCAGGAACTACACAGATACGCAGTATTTT.

V is TRBV5-1 and J is TRBJ2-6; 8 nucleotides line up with TRBD1. The J segment lost 4 bases and the V segment lost 7 bases, leaving 7 bases of the junction unmatched. CDR1 and CDR2 (germline): SGHRS, YFSETQ. This CDR3 region has 15 residues. The CDR3: CASSDRAGGANVLTF. Here the CDR3 DNA reads TGCGCCAGCTCGGACAGGGCCGGGGGGGCCAACGTCCTGACTTTC. The complete variable domain, with remaining parts taken from reference TRBV5-1 and TRBJ2-6, reads KAGVTQTPRYLIKTRGQQVTLSCSPISGHRSVSWYQQTPGQGLQFLFEYFSETQRNKGNFPGRFSGRQFSNSRSEMNVSTLELGDSALYLCASSDRAGGANVLTFGAGSRLTVL.

This chain connects TRBV7-1 to TRBJ1-2; TRBD1 matches at 7 bases. TRBV7-1 is known as an ORF, though its function is uncertain. Trimming cost V 2 bases and J 5 bases; bases outside gene matches: 5. The CDR3 loop spans 14 amino acids. The CDR3 DNA sequence: TGTGCCAGCAGCTCAAGGGACAGTGAATATGGCTACACCTTC. Translation gives CASSSRDSEYGYTF.

The rearrangement joins TRBV10-3 to TRBJ1-3; D possibly corresponds to TRBD1 (6 bases). Germline CDR1 reads ENHRY; CDR2 reads SYGVKD. The CDR3 sequence is 12 residues long. The CDR3 loop is CVSRGTGNTIYF. The CDR3 DNA is TGTGTGAGCAGGGGTACAGGAAACACCATATATTTT.

The J gene is TRBJ2-5, the V gene TRBV20-1; 9 nucleotides align to TRBD2. Per the germline V gene, CDR1 is DFQATT and CDR2 is SNEGSKA (reference sequence). This CDR3 contains 15 residues. V was clipped by 2 bases and J by 5 bases; unmatched bases: 9. This CDR3 is CSARPGGGADETQYF. CDR3 DNA: TGCAGTGCTAGACCCGGCGGGGGGGCCGATGAGACCCAGTACTTC.

The V gene is TRBV20-1, the J gene TRBJ1-2; TRBD1 might be the D (5 bases). Germline V gene sequence: CDR1 DFQATT, CDR2 SNEGSKA (reference sequence). This CDR3 region has 14 residues. V lost 6 bases to trimming and J lost 4 bases, with 18 bases between them. CDR3 amino acids: CSAKQSGAFYGYTF. CDR3 in DNA: TGCAGTGCGAAGCAGTCCGGGGCCTTCTATGGCTACACCTTC.

The rearrangement uses TRBV12-3 or TRBV12-4 and TRBJ2-2, with 7 bases identical to TRBD1. The CDR3 runs 16 residues. V shed 6 bases and J 3 bases; nucleotides not matched to a gene: 10. The DNA of the CDR3 is TGTGCCAGCAGCAAGTCCAAGGGGGCGGACACCGGGGAGCTGTTTTTT. Amino acid sequence: CASSKSKGADTGELFF.